This T cell receptor (beta chain) was captured by sequencing in a study of cytomegalovirus exposure and HLA in healthy donors. Primers: 60 Vbeta forward and 13 Jbeta reverse. In the authors' workflow: Later, an analysis found tens of millions of unique TCR beta chains, and 8.5 million to 14 million of these were shared. Clones were read by immunoSEQ multiplex PCR, and TCRdb kept only the in-frame ones, dropping some. V and J calls and clone size follow that table, whereas D and trimming were derived from the DNA. This repertoire shows some 130,000 clones, over 70% found once; its top ten account for 2.2%. The germline V gene has CDR1 SGDLS and CDR2 YYNGEE. After removal of 2 bases from V and 5 bases from J, the junction contained 11 bases not matched to a gene. The CDR3 is made up of 18 amino acids.

The gene calls are TRBV9 and TRBJ2-1, with TRBD1 identical over 12 bases. The clonotype comes from a man in his thirties or forties in good health and CMV-seronegative. The specimen was PBMCs. The CDR3 region has the DNA TGTGCCAGCAGCGTTGAAGCACGGGGGGACAGGGGGCACAATGAGCAGTTCTTC. As protein: CASSVEARGDRGHNEQFF.